The 8 T cell receptor beta chains reported below all come from one sample, sequenced in a study of T cell responses to AZD1222 COVID-19 vaccine. Repertoires were generated with immunoSEQ multiplex PCR, while TCRdb's copy carries only in-frame clones and drops some. The table lists approximately 140,000 clones, 75% to 95% of them singletons. Material: peripheral blood, obtained 28 days after the second AZD1222 dose. These receptors all stem from an adult who received the AZD1222 COVID-19 vaccine.

The sample holds a few counts of this clone. This chain links TRBV19 with TRBJ2-2; TRBD2 might be the D (5 bases). From germline, CDR1 is LNHDA and CDR2 SQIVND (reference sequence). There are 15 residues in the CDR3. V lost 1 base and J 5 bases, leaving 11 bases between the germline ends. Here the CDR3 DNA reads TGTGCCAGTAGTATAGCCGGGATAAAGACCGGGGAGCTGTTTTTT. Encoded protein: CASSIAGIKTGELFF. Full variable domain (outside the CDR3, taken from reference TRBV19 and TRBJ2-2): DGGITQSPKYLFRKEGQNVTLSCEQNLNHDAMYWYRQDPGQGLRLIYYSQIVNDFQKGDIAEGYSVSREKKESFPLTVTSAQKNPTAFYLCASSIAGIKTGELFFGEGSRLTVL.

The rearrangement links TRBV24-1 to TRBJ2-1; 8 nucleotides match TRBD2. Losses at the gene ends were 3 bases for V and 7 bases for J; bases not matched to a gene: 7. Germline V CDR1 and CDR2: KGHDR, SFDVKD. The CDR3 loop spans 15 amino acids. CDR3: CATSDNLAGHNEQFF. The CDR3 DNA is TGTGCCACCAGTGATAACTTAGCGGGACATAATGAGCAGTTCTTC.

The chain recombines TRBV6-5 with TRBJ2-7, with 11 bases matching TRBD2. J was trimmed by 6 bases and V by 6 bases; bases with no gene match: 7. Germline lookup yields CDR1 MNHEY and CDR2 SVGAGI. The CDR3 sequence is 14 residues long. The chain's CDR3 is CASSLTSGSSEQYF. CDR3 nucleotide sequence: TGTGCCAGCAGCTTAACTAGCGGGAGTAGCGAGCAGTACTTC.

V and J are TRBV5-1 and TRBJ1-5; D remains ambiguous. Germline CDR1 is SGHRS and CDR2 is YFSETQ. There are 13 residues in the CDR3. The V and J ends lost 0 bases and 6 bases respectively, with 7 bases between them. CDR3 sequence reads: CASSLEVGQPQHF. The CDR3 nucleotides read TGCGCCAGCAGCTTGGAGGTGGGTCAGCCCCAGCATTTT.

The chain couples TRBV3-1 (or the pseudogene TRBV3-2) to TRBJ2-5, with 12 bases matching TRBD2. Germline CDR1 and CDR2: LGHDT and YNNKEL (reference sequence). J was trimmed by 0 bases and V by 0 bases; bases with no gene match: 11. CDR3 length: 20 amino acids. As DNA, the CDR3 is TGTGCCAGCAGCCAAGAAGGACTAGCGGGACCAGCGAGGTACCAAGAGACCCAGTACTTC. It encodes CASSQEGLAGPARYQETQYF.

This chain connects TRBV9 to TRBJ2-1; D gene unclear. Germline CDR1 SGDLS, CDR2 YYNGEE. The V gene lost 0 bases and the J gene lost 5 bases, with 12 bases spanning the gap. This CDR3 region has 15 residues. CDR3 residues: CASSVGMGFNNEQFF. The CDR3 DNA is TGTGCCAGCAGCGTAGGGATGGGCTTCAACAATGAGCAGTTCTTC.

This clone was found a few times. This chain links TRBV29-1 with TRBJ2-7; 8 bases agree with TRBD1. The CDR3 covers 13 residues. The J segment lost 6 bases and the V segment lost 3 bases, leaving 7 bases of the junction unmatched. Germline CDR1 reads SQVTM; CDR2 reads ANQGSEA. CDR3 sequence reads: CSVELSDRGEQYF. In nucleotides, the CDR3 is TGCAGCGTTGAGCTCTCCGACAGGGGCGAGCAGTACTTC.

V is TRBV6-5 and J is TRBJ2-1; either TRBD1 or TRBD2 may fit D (5 bases each). Looked up from germline, CDR1 is MNHEY and CDR2 is SVGAGI. Trimming shortened V by 2 bases and J by 12 bases, and 14 bases separated the two germline ends. This CDR3 region has 13 residues. The CDR3 reads CASSYRDEQRQFF. CDR3 bases: TGTGCCAGCAGTTACCGGGACGAGCAAAGGCAGTTCTTC.